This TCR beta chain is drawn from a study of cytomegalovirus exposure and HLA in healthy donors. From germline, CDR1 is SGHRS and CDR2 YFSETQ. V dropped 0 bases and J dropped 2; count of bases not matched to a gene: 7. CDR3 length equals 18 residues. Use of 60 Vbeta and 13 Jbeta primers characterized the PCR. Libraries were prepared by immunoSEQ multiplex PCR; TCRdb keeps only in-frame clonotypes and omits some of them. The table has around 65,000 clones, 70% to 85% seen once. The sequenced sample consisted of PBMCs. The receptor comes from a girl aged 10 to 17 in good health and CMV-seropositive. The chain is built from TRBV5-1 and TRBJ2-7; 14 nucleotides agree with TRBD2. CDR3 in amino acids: CASSLGTSGRPLAYEQYF. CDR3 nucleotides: TGCGCCAGCAGCTTGGGGACTAGCGGGAGGCCATTAGCCTACGAGCAGTACTTC.